These 20 T cell receptor beta chains originate from one sample sequenced in a study of T cell clonality in common variable immunodeficiency. Profiling relied on immunoSEQ multiplex PCR, and the TCRdb table lists in-frame clones only, not all of them. This sample shows roughly 79,000 clones and no singletons; approximately 0.81% rests with the ten largest. Sequencing was carried out using peripheral blood mononuclear cells. The receptors were sampled from a person aged 18 to 75 in good health.

This clone appeared many times. Coverage ceases 3 residues before the CDR3 finishes, and the germline J gene fills in the end. The V and J genes are TRBV12-5 and TRBJ2-3, with 8 nucleotides matching TRBD2. V gave up 8 bases and J gave up 4 bases; unmatched junction bases: 11. The CDR3 loop spans 15 amino acids. Germline V lookup: CDR1 LGHNT, CDR2 FRNRAP. The CDR3 DNA, read in part, is TGTGCTAGTTTACGTAGCGGGACCGGCGCAGATACG. Its protein is CASLRSGTGADT. The full CDR3 protein is CASLRSGTGADTQYF. Based on the CDR3 plus reference TRBV12-5 and TRBJ2-3, the full variable domain is DARVTQTPRHKVTEMGQEVTMRCQPILGHNTVFWYRQTMMQGLELLAYFRNRAPLDDSGMPKDRFSAEMPDATLATLKIQPSEPRDSAVYFCASLRSGTGADTQYFGPGTRLTVL.

A few counts support this clone. With the read ending 3 residues before the CDR3 end, the germline J gene is used to fill in that end. The rearrangement uses TRBV11-1 and TRBJ2-5; 8 bases are shared with TRBD2. The germline V gene encodes CDR1 SGHAT and CDR2 FQDESV (reference sequence). Trimming at V came to 2 bases and at J to 5 bases, leaving 7 bases not matched to a gene. This CDR3 contains 15 residues. The CDR3 reads CASSLSVPGGETQYF. Partial CDR3 DNA: TGTGCCAGCAGCTTATCGGTCCCGGGGGGGGAGACC.

This clone was seen repeatedly, ten times or more. From the germline J gene comes the end of the CDR3, since the read stops 3 residues before it. This chain links TRBV7-2 with TRBJ2-7, with TRBD2 identical over 8 bases. The CDR3 has 15 residues. Germline V gene lookup returns CDR1 SGHTA and CDR2 FQGNSA. The trim removed 2 bases at V and 2 bases at J, leaving 5 bases unmatched. The CDR3 reads CASSLRSGSTYEQYF. CDR3 bases read: TGTGCCAGCAGCTTAAGGAGCGGGAGTACCTACGAG.

This clone has only a few counts. Read sequence stops 3 residues before the CDR3 end, and the germline J gene provides the missing end. The chain joins TRBV30 to TRBJ2-3, with TRBD2 identical over 8 bases. The CDR3 is 15 amino acids. V shed 4 bases and J 2 bases; nucleotides not matched to a gene: 8. Germline V CDR1 and CDR2: GTSNPN, SVGIG (reference sequence). CDR3 DNA, as far as it was read: TGTGCCTGGACTGTCGGGGGGGGAGCCACAGATACG. Residues: CAWTVGGGATDT. The CDR3 in full is CAWTVGGGATDTQYF.

This clone was observed many times. The read comes to an end 3 residues before the CDR3 does, leaving the germline J gene to fill in the end. This chain links TRBV6-2 or TRBV6-3 with TRBJ1-1; D possibly corresponds to TRBD1 (5 bases). Germline CDR1 MNHEY, CDR2 SVGEGT. The CDR3 is made up of 14 amino acids. Trimming removed 8 bases from V and 4 bases from J, with 17 bases in between. Partial CDR3 DNA: TGTGCCAGCGTCACTTCAGGGAGAGTCACTGAA. This sequence encodes CASVTSGRVTE. The full CDR3 sequence reads CASVTSGRVTEAFF.

This clone was recorded at least ten times. The read terminates 3 residues before the CDR3 end, so the remaining end is supplied by the germline J gene. V and J are TRBV6-2 or TRBV6-3 and TRBJ2-5, with 8 positions matching TRBD2. The germline V gene has CDR1 MNHEY and CDR2 SVGEGT. V gave up 5 bases and J gave up 4 bases; unmatched junction bases: 6. This CDR3 has 14 amino acids. Partial CDR3 DNA: TGTGCCAGCAGTCCCCGGGGGGGGCGAGAGACC. It translates to CASSPRGGRET. The full CDR3 protein reads CASSPRGGRETQYF.

This clone was counted at least ten times. The sequenced fragment ends 3 residues before the CDR3 boundary, so the rest is inferred from the germline J gene. The chain joins TRBV19 to TRBJ1-5; D is unresolved. Germline V gives CDR1 LNHDA, CDR2 SQIVND (reference sequence). Trimming took 3 bases from V and 2 from J, leaving 17 bases between them. This CDR3 has 17 residues. The part of the CDR3 DNA that was read is TGTGCCAGTAGTATCCTCGAAGGGCGCCAGGGCAATCAGCCC. Translated, it gives CASSILEGRQGNQP. The entire CDR3 protein is CASSILEGRQGNQPQHF.

The CDR3 sequence is CASSAEAGGPVDTQYF. CDR3 DNA, as far as it was read: TGCGCCAGCAGTGCGGAAGCGGGAGGGCCCGTAGATACG. The gene calls are TRBV10-2 and TRBJ2-3, with 10 bases matching TRBD2. With the read ending 3 residues before the CDR3 end, the germline J gene is used to fill in that end. The CDR3 contains 16 residues. Germline values: CDR1 WSHSY, CDR2 SAAADI. V lost 4 bases and J lost 5; bases outside the gene matches: 9.

This clone was seen repeatedly, ten times or more. The read finishes 3 residues shy of the CDR3 end, and the germline J gene is used to complete it. The chain has TRBV29-1 and TRBJ1-1; a possible D gene is TRBD1 (6 bases). Germline CDR1 reads SQVTM; CDR2 reads ANQGSEA. CDR3 size: 16 residues. Trimming cost V 7 bases and J 6 bases, with 27 bases left between them. The CDR3 sequence is CSARLTGIWGFAEAFF. The part of the CDR3 DNA that was read is TGCAGCGCCCGATTAACAGGGATCTGGGGTTTCGCTGAA. The variable domain in full, completed from reference TRBV29-1 and TRBJ1-1, reads SAVISQKPSRDICQRGTSLTIQCQVDSQVTMMFWYRQQPGQSLTLIATANQGSEATYESGFVIDKFPISRPNLTFSTLTVSNMSPEDSSIYLCSARLTGIWGFAEAFFGQGTRLTVV.

This clone has ten or more counts. The observed sequence ends 3 residues before the CDR3 terminus, with the missing tail filled in from the germline J gene. This sequence joins TRBV5-1 and TRBJ1-6; 8 positions match TRBD1. Germline V gene data show CDR1 as SGHRS and CDR2 as YFSETQ. V gave up 2 bases and J gave up 10 bases; unmatched junction bases: 11. The CDR3 runs to 16 residues. Incomplete CDR3 DNA: TGCGCCAGCAGCTTCGGACAGGGAAAGGTGGGATCACCC. Amino acids: CASSFGQGKVGSP. The full-length CDR3 reads as CASSFGQGKVGSPLHF.

This clone was seen at least ten times. Read sequence stops 3 residues before the CDR3 end, and the germline J gene provides the missing end. The rearrangement joins TRBV20-1 to TRBJ1-2; D unclear. Germline CDR1 reads DFQATT; CDR2 reads SNEGSKA (reference sequence). The V end was cut by 5 bases, the J end by 4 bases, with 17 bases between. The CDR3 runs to 14 residues. The sequenced CDR3 bases are TGCAGTGCTGCCCCCGTCTCAGAATTCTATGGC. Amino acid sequence: CSAAPVSEFYG. The whole CDR3 is CSAAPVSEFYGYTF.

This clone was detected ten times or more. The read ends 3 residues early relative to the CDR3; the germline J gene fills the gap. The rearrangement joins TRBV20-1 to TRBJ2-7, with D unresolved. Between the trimmed V and J ends, which lost 3 bases and 2 bases, there was a span of 14 bases. Per the germline V gene, CDR1 is DFQATT and CDR2 is SNEGSKA (reference sequence). This CDR3 is 14 amino acids long. The CDR3 bases that were read are TGCAGTGCTAGTTCCCAGAATCATCCCTACGAG. It codes for CSASSQNHPYE. The entire CDR3 is CSASSQNHPYEQYF.

This clone was seen repeatedly, ten times or more. Read data end 3 residues before the CDR3 end; the end is taken from the germline J gene. V and J are TRBV5-1 and TRBJ2-5; D is undetermined. This CDR3 has 17 residues. Trimming left V 4 bases short and J 1 base short, with 20 bases between. CDR1 is SGHRS and CDR2 is YFSETQ in the germline V gene. CDR3 sequence reads: CASSPPSMVNFQETQYF. Incomplete CDR3 DNA: TGCGCCAGCAGCCCCCCGAGTATGGTCAACTTCCAAGAGACC.

This clone came up many times. The read finishes 3 residues shy of the CDR3 end, and the germline J gene is used to complete it. The chain recombines TRBV5-4 with TRBJ2-1, with 7 bases identical to TRBD2. CDR1 and CDR2 (germline): SGHNT, YYREEE (reference sequence). The CDR3 totals 15 residues. V shed 6 bases, J shed 1 base, and the junction held 7 bases outside the gene matches. The part of the CDR3 DNA that was read is TGTGCCAGCATCGTAGCGGGCGGATCCTACAATGAG. Protein: CASIVAGGSYNE. The entire CDR3 sequence reads CASIVAGGSYNEQFF.

This clone was counted at least ten times. The CDR3 end lies 3 residues beyond the end of the read and is filled in from the germline J gene. J is TRBJ2-7 and V is TRBV28, with no clear D. The CDR3 extends over 15 amino acids. Germline CDR1 reads MDHEN; CDR2 reads SYDVKM. Trimming shortened V by 6 bases and J by 1 base, and 16 bases separated the two germline ends. The CDR3 protein is CASSYASLLSYEQYF. Partial CDR3 DNA: TGTGCCAGCAGCTATGCGAGCCTCCTTTCCTACGAG.

This clone was detected many times. Read sequence stops 3 residues before the CDR3 end, and the germline J gene provides the missing end. The V gene is TRBV29-1, the J gene TRBJ2-3; D remains unclear. Germline V gene lookup returns CDR1 SQVTM and CDR2 ANQGSEA. V lost 7 bases to trimming and J lost 1 base, with 9 bases between them. The CDR3 sequence is 12 residues long. Here the CDR3 reads CSGRVGTDTQYF. The sequenced part of the CDR3 DNA is TGCAGCGGTAGGGTCGGCACAGATACG.

This clone was observed at least ten times. The DNA ends 3 residues before the CDR3 does, and the rest of the CDR3 is filled in from the germline J gene. The chain links TRBV5-1 to TRBJ2-5, with TRBD2 matching 12 bases. The CDR3 totals 15 residues. Germline-derived CDR1 and CDR2 are SGHRS and YFSETQ. With 7 bases clipped from V and 2 bases from J, the junction kept 6 bases outside the gene matches. The CDR3 bases that were read are TGCGCCAGCGGCACTGGACTAGCGGGGCAAGAGACC. It translates to CASGTGLAGQET. The whole CDR3 protein reads CASGTGLAGQETQYF.

This clone was found many times. The read falls 3 residues short of the CDR3 end, and the missing part is taken from the germline J gene. J is TRBJ1-2 and V is TRBV12-3 or TRBV12-4; D unclear. The CDR3 has 14 amino acids. Trimming stripped 7 bases from V and 6 bases from J, with 18 bases between. Partial CDR3 DNA: TGTGCCAGCAACCCTTCCCAGGCCTACGATGGC. Translation: CASNPSQAYDG. The whole CDR3 protein is CASNPSQAYDGYTF.

This clone was observed many times. The sequenced fragment ends 3 residues before the CDR3 boundary, so the rest is inferred from the germline J gene. The V call is TRBV20-1, the J call TRBJ2-7; 7 nucleotides align to TRBD1. Germline V gene sequence: CDR1 DFQATT, CDR2 SNEGSKA (reference sequence). There are 14 residues in the CDR3. V lost 5 bases, J lost 3 bases, and 10 bases stayed unmatched. Incomplete CDR3 DNA: TGCAGTGCTGTACCGGGACAGACCGTCTACGAG. Its translation is CSAVPGQTVYE. The whole CDR3 sequence reads CSAVPGQTVYEQYF.

This clone appeared many times. Coverage ceases 3 residues before the CDR3 finishes, and the germline J gene fills in the end. The rearrangement uses TRBV2 and TRBJ2-1; 8 positions agree with TRBD2. This CDR3 spans 15 amino acids. Germline CDR1 reads SNHLY; CDR2 reads FYNNEI. Trimming cost V 5 bases and J 8 bases; bases outside gene matches: 11. The CDR3 DNA, read in part, is TGTGCCAGCAGTAACCTGGGACTAGATCAGGATGAG. Translating gives CASSNLGLDQDE. The entire CDR3 protein reads CASSNLGLDQDEQFF.